The clone carrying this TCR beta chain was counted ten times or more. Antigen unknown. The source of the sample is a study of Graves' ophthalmopathy and Graves' hyperthyroidism. V lost 4 bases to trimming and J lost 8 bases, with 6 bases between them. The CDR3 is 12 amino acids. CDR1 is SNHLY, CDR2 FYNNEI, per germline. Amplification targeted the TCR beta CDR3 regions, with RNA transcripts as the source material. An initial RT-PCR round employing HTBI primers preceded a second-round multiplex PCR. TCRdb recomputed calls from the multiplex PCR reads with MiXCR, one row per CDR3 protein. The sample consists of hundreds of thousands of distinct CDR3 sequences, approximately 21% of them appearing once. The stable label applied to hyperthyroidism with no ophthalmopathy within 18 months of follow-up. Additional autoimmune diseases, uncontrolled infections, pregnancy or lactation disqualified patients. Study-level results: With a specificity of around 72% and a sensitivity of 60% to 71%, the model predicted ophthalmopathy progression.

The chain employs TRBV2 and TRBJ1-6; D gene unclear. This receptor was identified in a woman aged 18-29 years with stable Graves' hyperthyroidism. Some clones in this sample may be carry-over from other donors' samples. Sequencing was done on a sample of peripheral blood. Here the CDR3 reads CASSVVYSPLHF. In nucleotides, the CDR3 is TGTGCCAGCAGTGTAGTGTATTCACCCCTCCACTTT. Looking up the rest from reference TRBV2 and TRBJ1-6 gives the full variable domain: EPEVTQTPSHQVTQMGQEVILRCVPISNHLYFYWYRQILGQKVEFLVSFYNNEISEKSEIFDDQFSVERPDGSNFTLKIRSTKLEDSAMYFCASSVVYSPLHFGNGTRLTVT.